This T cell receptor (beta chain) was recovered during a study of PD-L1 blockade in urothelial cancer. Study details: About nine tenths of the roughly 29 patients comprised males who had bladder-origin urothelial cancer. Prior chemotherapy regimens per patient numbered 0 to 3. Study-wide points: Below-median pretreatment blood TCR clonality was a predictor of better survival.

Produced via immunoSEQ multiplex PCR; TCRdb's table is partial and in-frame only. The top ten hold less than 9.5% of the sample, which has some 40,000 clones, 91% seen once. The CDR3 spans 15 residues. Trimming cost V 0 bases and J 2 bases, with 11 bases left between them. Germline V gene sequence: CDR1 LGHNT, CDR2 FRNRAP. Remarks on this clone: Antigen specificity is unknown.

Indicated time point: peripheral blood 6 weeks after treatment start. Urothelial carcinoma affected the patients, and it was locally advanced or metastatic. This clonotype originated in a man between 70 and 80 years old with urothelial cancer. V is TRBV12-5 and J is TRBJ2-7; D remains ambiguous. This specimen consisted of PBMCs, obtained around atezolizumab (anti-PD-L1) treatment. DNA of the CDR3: TGTGCTAGTGGTTTGGTATCACAGCTCCCCTACGAGCAGTACTTC. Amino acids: CASGLVSQLPYEQYF. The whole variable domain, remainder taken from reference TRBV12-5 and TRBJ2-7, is DARVTQTPRHKVTEMGQEVTMRCQPILGHNTVFWYRQTMMQGLELLAYFRNRAPLDDSGMPKDRFSAEMPDATLATLKIQPSEPRDSAVYFCASGLVSQLPYEQYFGPGTRLTVT.